This record looks at one TCR beta chain sequence and its context. As originally analysed: Amplifying reference gene primers gave estimates of nucleated cell counts. Sequenced by immunoSEQ multiplex PCR; TCRdb stores in-frame clones only, minus some. V, J and clone size are taken as reported in that table, and D and trimming were inferred from the DNA itself. Here the sample spans 170,000 or so clones, about 83% being singletons. The junction had 8 bases not matched to a gene; V was cut back by 0 bases and J by 2 bases. Germline CDR1 reads LNHNV; CDR2 reads YYDKDF (reference sequence). The CDR3 covers 18 residues. This sample is drawn from a study of blood T cell repertoires in COVID-19. Study information: COVID-19 samples from acute and convalescent phases originated in the United States, Italy and Spain.

Patients of the Seattle cohort, enrolled during active infection, were followed longitudinally. V is TRBV15 and J is TRBJ2-3; the match to TRBD2 covers 10 bases. The receptor comes from a woman in her sixties or seventies with COVID-19, enrolled during active disease. The specimen sequenced was peripheral blood. This chain's CDR3 is CATSRDESSGSYTDTQYF. CDR3 nucleotides: TGTGCCACCAGCAGAGATGAGTCTAGCGGGAGTTACACAGATACGCAGTATTTT. The full variable domain, rest sourced from reference TRBV15 and TRBJ2-3, is DAMVIQNPRYQVTQFGKPVTLSCSQTLNHNVMYWYQQKSSQAPKLLFHYYDKDFNNEADTPDNFQSRRPNTSFCFLDIRSPGLGDTAMYLCATSRDESSGSYTDTQYFGPGTRLTVL.